Below, one T cell receptor beta chain is given with its context. The antigen is not known. This sample was taken from a study of siplizumab effects on memory and regulatory T cells. Study-wide points: Just a small share of alloreactive clones was traced back to unstimulated subsets. Treg origin accounted for an average of approximately 69% of mappable alloreactive CD4+ clones with siplizumab and about 27% in controls.

Germline V gene lookup returns CDR1 KGHSH and CDR2 LQKENI. This CDR3 has 14 amino acids. Produced via immunoSEQ multiplex PCR; TCRdb's table is partial and in-frame only. The data hold under 110,000 clones, with about nine tenths observed a single time. The source material was non-Treg CD4+ T cells sorted from blood. The TCR was taken from a human donor in good health. This chain joins TRBV18 and TRBJ2-5; D is ambiguous. The closer fit of TRBJ2-7 to the DNA end suggests the J call may be wrong. The DNA of the CDR3 is TGTGCCAGCTCACCACCAGGATTCTCCTACGAGCAGTACTTC. It encodes CASSPPGFSYEQYF.